This TCR beta chain was retrieved from a study of neurological immune-mediated disorders. This clonotype was detected ten times or more. Germline CDR1 and CDR2: ENHRY and SYGVKD. V was pared by 2 bases and J by 1 base, with 4 bases of the junction left unmatched. The CDR3 length is 16 residues. TCRdb reprocessed the 5' RACE reads via MiXCR and lists one record per CDR3 protein. The table has under 20,000 distinct CDR3 sequences, about 2.5% seen once; the top ten hold 4.5% to 7%. The chain combines TRBV10-3 with TRBJ2-3; 9 bases align to TRBD1. The sample consisted of PBMCs. The receptor was isolated from a woman aged 18-35 years with multiple sclerosis. CDR3 protein: CAISERGQGGTDTQYF. The CDR3 bases are TGTGCCATCAGTGAGAGGGGACAGGGTGGCACAGATACGCAGTATTTT.